A selection of T cell receptor beta chains follows, all from one sample in a study of blood T cell repertoires in COVID-19. The assay was immunoSEQ multiplex PCR, and TCRdb's table has in-frame clones only and misses some. The repertoire holds a few hundred thousand clones, with more than 70% as singletons. Sample: PBMCs or T cells enriched from blood (not recorded which). The receptors were sampled from a man aged 40-55 years in a cohort exposed to, infected with or recovered from COVID-19 (not recorded which). CDR3s include the opening cysteine and the closing phenylalanine or tryptophan. D genes are given only for firm matches. The size of a clone is reported for some rows only, either as once, few or many, or as a class for expanded clones.

TRBJ2-7 TRBD2 TRBV3-1/TRBV3-2 . 14 CASTLSGSVYEQYF TGTGCCAGCACCCTTAGCGGGAGCGTGTACGAGCAGTACTTC
TRBJ2-7 TRBD2 TRBV7-9 . 16 CASSLVASGSSYEQYF TGTGCCAGCAGCTTAGTTGCTAGCGGGAGTTCCTACGAGCAGTACTTC
TRBJ2-7 TRBD2 TRBV7-7 . 13 CASSLEREGQQYF TGTGCCAGCAGCTTAGAGCGGGAGGGCCAGCAGTACTTC
TRBJ2-5 TRBD1 TRBV6-5 . 16 CASSLGQGGFGEAQYF TGTGCCAGCAGTTTGGGACAGGGGGGCTTCGGGGAGGCCCAGTACTTC
TRBJ2-1 TRBD1 TRBV5-1 . 16 CASSLTWTGVVNEQFF TGCGCCAGCAGCTTGACTTGGACAGGGGTTGTAAATGAGCAGTTCTTC
TRBJ2-7 . TRBV14 . 12 CGTQGSSYEQYF TGTGGAACACAGGGTAGCTCCTACGAGCAGTACTTC
TRBJ2-3 . TRBV7-2 . 16 CASSLAGGPRRDTQYF TGTGCCAGCAGCTTAGCAGGCGGGCCTCGGAGAGATACGCAGTATTTT
TRBJ1-2 TRBD1 TRBV7-9 . 14 CASSPGQVYYGYTF TGTGCCAGCAGCCCCGGACAGGTCTACTATGGCTACACCTTC
TRBJ2-5 TRBD2 TRBV7-2 . 15 CASSFQRGYQETQYF TGTGCCAGCAGCTTCCAGCGGGGGTACCAAGAGACCCAGTACTTC
TRBJ2-5 TRBD2 TRBV7-8 . 14 CASTLAGGWETQYF TGTGCCAGCACCCTAGCGGGAGGCTGGGAGACCCAGTACTTC
TRBJ1-4 . TRBV28 . 16 CASSFRGAGKNEKLFF TGTGCCAGCAGTTTTCGCGGCGCAGGGAAGAATGAAAAACTGTTTTTT
TRBJ2-5 TRBD1 TRBV4-1 . 17 CASSQTQGAAYQETQYF TGCGCCAGCAGCCAGACACAGGGGGCGGCCTACCAAGAGACCCAGTACTTC
TRBJ1-2 TRBD1 TRBV27 . 14 CASSPRQGNYGYTF TGTGCCAGCAGTCCCCGACAGGGGAACTATGGCTACACCTTC
TRBJ2-7 . TRBV18 once 15 CASSPPESYLYEQYF TGTGCCAGCTCACCACCGGAGAGTTATCTCTACGAGCAGTACTTC
TRBJ2-1 . TRBV27 . 16 CASSRTFKNSYNEQFF TGTGCCAGCAGCCGGACTTTCAAAAACTCCTACAATGAGCAGTTCTTC
TRBJ2-7 TRBD1 TRBV11-2 . 14 CASTTRQGTYEQYF TGTGCCAGCACCACCAGACAGGGTACCTACGAGCAGTACTTC
TRBJ2-1 TRBD2 TRBV7-3 . 14 CASSPRTSGSEQFF TGTGCCAGCAGCCCTAGGACTAGCGGGAGTGAGCAGTTCTTC
TRBJ2-5 . TRBV11-2 . 14 CASSLDGLVETQYF TGTGCCAGCAGCTTAGATGGTCTAGTGGAGACCCAGTACTTC
TRBJ1-2 TRBD1 TRBV30 . 15 CAWSDFRQGAGGYTF TGTGCCTGGAGCGACTTCAGACAGGGAGCTGGGGGCTACACCTTC
TRBJ1-2 . TRBV6-2/TRBV6-3 once 12 CASSYGFGGYTF TGTGCCAGCAGTTATGGGTTCGGGGGCTACACCTTC
TRBJ2-5 TRBD1 TRBV6-5 . 15 CASRVGTGGLETQYF TGTGCCAGTCGGGTGGGGACAGGTGGATTGGAGACCCAGTACTTC
TRBJ2-7 TRBD1 TRBV28 once 15 CASIRTGTGGNEQYF TGTGCCAGCATCCGAACCGGGACAGGGGGTAACGAGCAGTACTTC
TRBJ1-2 . TRBV14 . 13 CASSNWGNYGYTF TGTGCCAGCAGCAACTGGGGCAACTATGGCTACACCTTC
TRBJ1-1 TRBD1 TRBV29-1 . 13 CSVGRQGLAEAFF TGCAGCGTTGGAAGACAGGGTCTCGCTGAAGCTTTCTTT
TRBJ1-2 . TRBV30 . 13 CAWSVRGLGGYTF TGTGCCTGGAGTGTAAGGGGTCTGGGAGGCTACACCTTC
TRBJ2-4 TRBD1 TRBV28 . 13 CASRSGTENIQYF TGTGCCAGCAGATCCGGGACAGAAAACATTCAGTACTTC
TRBJ1-3 TRBD1 TRBV28 . 16 CASSSPGQGAGNTIYF TGTGCCAGCAGTTCCCCCGGGCAGGGGGCTGGAAACACCATATATTTT
TRBJ2-3 . TRBV19 . 14 CASSIIGAGDTQYF TGTGCCAGTAGTATAATAGGGGCCGGCGATACGCAGTATTTT
TRBJ2-1 TRBD2 TRBV5-1 . 16 CASSLESSGPYNEQFF TGCGCCAGCAGCTTGGAGTCTAGCGGACCCTACAATGAGCAGTTCTTC
TRBJ2-2 . TRBV19 . 13 CASSMLGAGELFF TGTGCCAGTAGTATGCTAGGGGCCGGGGAGCTGTTTTTT
TRBJ2-7 . TRBV15 . 15 CATSTSFDSGYEQYF TGTGCCACCAGCACCTCGTTCGATAGCGGCTACGAGCAGTACTTC
TRBJ2-7 TRBD2 TRBV25-1 . 15 CASSDASGRSGEQYF TGTGCCAGCAGTGACGCTAGCGGGAGAAGTGGCGAGCAGTACTTC
TRBJ1-5 TRBD1 TRBV19 . 17 CASSTGTGVLGNQPQHF TGTGCCAGTAGTACCGGGACAGGGGTGTTGGGCAATCAGCCCCAGCATTTT
TRBJ2-7 TRBD1 TRBV6-5 . 14 CASTHPDRDYEQYF TGTGCCAGCACCCACCCGGACAGGGACTACGAGCAGTACTTC
TRBJ2-1 . TRBV14 . 14 CASSQEDSYNEQFF TGTGCCAGCAGCCAAGAAGACTCGTACAATGAGCAGTTCTTC
TRBJ2-6 TRBD1 TRBV30 . 15 CAWRLGQAGANVLTF TGTGCCTGGAGACTGGGACAGGCTGGGGCCAACGTCCTGACTTTC
TRBJ2-1 . TRBV5-1 many 15 CASSLPESSYNEQFF TGCGCCAGCAGCTTGCCAGAAAGCTCCTACAATGAGCAGTTCTTC
TRBJ2-7 TRBD2 TRBV18 . 13 CASSLLPSGEQYF TGTGCCAGCTCACTACTACCTAGCGGCGAGCAGTACTTC
TRBJ2-1 TRBD2 TRBV5-1 . 16 CASSKTSGRLDNEQFF TGCGCCAGCAGCAAGACTAGCGGGAGATTGGACAATGAGCAGTTCTTC
TRBJ2-1 TRBD2 TRBV29-1 once 18 CSVGRGLAGQSSYNEQFF TGCAGCGTTGGACGAGGACTAGCGGGTCAGAGCTCCTACAATGAGCAGTTCTTC
TRBJ1-3 . TRBV3-1/TRBV3-2 . 11 CASSSADTIYF TGTGCCAGCAGCTCCGCGGACACCATATATTTT
TRBJ2-1 TRBD1 TRBV5-1 . 15 CASSLGQGAYNEQFF TGCGCCAGCAGCTTGGGACAGGGGGCCTACAATGAGCAGTTCTTC
TRBJ1-2 TRBD1 TRBV6-1 . 15 CASSEANRGIYGYTF TGTGCCAGCAGTGAAGCGAACAGGGGCATCTATGGCTACACCTTC
TRBJ2-7 TRBD2 TRBV7-8 few 15 CASSLVAGGTYEQYF TGTGCCAGCAGCTTAGTAGCGGGGGGGACCTACGAGCAGTACTTC
TRBJ2-7 TRBD2 TRBV19 . 15 CASSPRLAAHYEQYF TGTGCCAGTAGTCCCCGACTAGCTGCCCACTACGAGCAGTACTTC
TRBJ1-2 . TRBV11-2 . 15 CASSLMLQGTYGYTF TGTGCCAGCAGCTTAATGTTGCAGGGGACCTATGGCTACACCTTC
TRBJ2-7 TRBD1 TRBV6-5 . 15 CASSYSLTGGYEQYF TGTGCCAGCAGTTACTCGCTCACAGGGGGGTATGAGCAGTACTTC
TRBJ1-5 TRBD1 TRBV11-2 . 15 CASSLGTGLISPQHF TGTGCCAGCAGCTTAGGGACAGGTTTAATTTCGCCCCAGCATTTT
TRBJ2-7 TRBD1 TRBV7-2 . 15 CASSLVSGQGFEQYF TGTGCCAGCAGCTTAGTTTCTGGACAGGGCTTCGAGCAGTACTTC
TRBJ1-2 . TRBV6-5 . 14 CASSPWGANYGYTF TGTGCCAGCAGTCCCTGGGGCGCTAACTATGGCTACACCTTC
TRBJ2-7 . TRBV15 . 14 CATSAARGAYEQYF TGTGCCACCAGCGCAGCCCGGGGAGCTTACGAGCAGTACTTC
TRBJ2-4 . TRBV15 . 16 CATSSPVLVAKNIQYF TGTGCCACCAGCAGTCCGGTTCTCGTAGCCAAAAACATTCAGTACTTC
TRBJ2-5 . TRBV18 . 15 CASSPQTGPQETQYF TGTGCCAGCTCACCGCAGACAGGACCACAAGAGACCCAGTACTTC
TRBJ2-2 TRBD1 TRBV28 . 15 CGTSSGQGAAGELFF TGTGGCACCTCCTCGGGACAGGGGGCTGCCGGGGAGCTGTTTTTT
TRBJ2-7 . TRBV6-2/TRBV6-3 . 15 CASSTLASGGYEQYF TGTGCCAGCAGTACCCTAGCGTCTGGGGGCTACGAGCAGTACTTC
TRBJ2-2 TRBD1 TRBV12-5 . 16 CASGSGQGAVTGELFF TGTGCTAGTGGTTCCGGACAGGGTGCGGTCACCGGGGAGCTGTTTTTT
TRBJ2-7 TRBD2 TRBV9 . 16 CASSVAGREGHYEQYF TGTGCCAGCAGCGTAGCGGGACGGGAGGGCCACTACGAGCAGTACTTC
TRBJ2-7 . TRBV5-1 . 12 CASTSTGYEQYF TGCGCCAGCACCTCGACTGGATACGAGCAGTACTTC
TRBJ2-2 . TRBV2 . 13 CASNQVGTGELFF TGTGCCAGCAACCAAGTCGGCACCGGGGAGCTGTTTTTT
TRBJ1-1 . TRBV27 . 15 CAARRAQGENTEAFF TGTGCCGCTCGCAGGGCCCAAGGCGAGAACACTGAAGCTTTCTTT